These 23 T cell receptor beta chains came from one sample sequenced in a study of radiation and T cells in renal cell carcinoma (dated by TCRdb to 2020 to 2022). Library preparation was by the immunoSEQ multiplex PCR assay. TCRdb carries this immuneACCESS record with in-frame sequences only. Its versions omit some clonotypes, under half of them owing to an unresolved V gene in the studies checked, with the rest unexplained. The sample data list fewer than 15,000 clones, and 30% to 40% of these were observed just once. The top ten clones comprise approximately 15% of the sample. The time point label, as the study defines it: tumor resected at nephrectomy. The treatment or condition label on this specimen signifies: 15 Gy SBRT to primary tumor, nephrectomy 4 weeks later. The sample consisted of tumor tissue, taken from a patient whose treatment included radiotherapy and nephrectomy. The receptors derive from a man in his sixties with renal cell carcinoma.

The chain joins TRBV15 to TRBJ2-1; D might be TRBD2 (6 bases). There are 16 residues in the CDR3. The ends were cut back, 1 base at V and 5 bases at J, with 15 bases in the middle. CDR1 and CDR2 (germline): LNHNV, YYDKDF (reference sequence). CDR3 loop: CATSRVWRGTDNEQFF. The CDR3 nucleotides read TGTGCCACCAGCAGAGTTTGGCGGGGCACGGACAATGAGCAGTTCTTC.

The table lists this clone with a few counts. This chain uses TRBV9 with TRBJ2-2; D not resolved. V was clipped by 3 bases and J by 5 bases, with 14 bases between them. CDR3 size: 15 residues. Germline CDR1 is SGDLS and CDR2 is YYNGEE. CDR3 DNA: TGTGCCAGCAGCGCCCCCTGGCAGGAGACCGGGGAGCTGTTTTTT. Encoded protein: CASSAPWQETGELFF.

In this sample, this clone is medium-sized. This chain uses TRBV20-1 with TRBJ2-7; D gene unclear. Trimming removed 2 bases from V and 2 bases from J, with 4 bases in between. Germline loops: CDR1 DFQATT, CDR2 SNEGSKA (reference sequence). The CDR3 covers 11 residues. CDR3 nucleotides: TGCAGTGCTAGAAACGCCTACGAGCAGTACGTC. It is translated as CSARNAYEQYV.

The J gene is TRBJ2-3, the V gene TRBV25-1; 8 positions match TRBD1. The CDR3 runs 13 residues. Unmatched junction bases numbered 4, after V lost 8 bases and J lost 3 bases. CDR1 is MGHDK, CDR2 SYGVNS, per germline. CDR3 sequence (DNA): TGTGCCAGCCGGGACAGGTCGACAGATACGCAGTATTTT. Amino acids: CASRDRSTDTQYF.

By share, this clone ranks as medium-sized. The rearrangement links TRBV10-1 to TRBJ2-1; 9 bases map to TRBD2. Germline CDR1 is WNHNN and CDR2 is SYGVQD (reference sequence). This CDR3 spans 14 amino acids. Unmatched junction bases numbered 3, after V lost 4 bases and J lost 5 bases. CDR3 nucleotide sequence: TGCGCCAGCAGTGCTAGCGGGACGAACAATGAGCAGTTCTTC. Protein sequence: CASSASGTNNEQFF.

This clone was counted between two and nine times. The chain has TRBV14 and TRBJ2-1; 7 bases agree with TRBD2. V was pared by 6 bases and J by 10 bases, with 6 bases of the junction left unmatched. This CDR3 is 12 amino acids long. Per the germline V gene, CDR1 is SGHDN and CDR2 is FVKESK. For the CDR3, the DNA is TGTGCCAGCAGTTCGGGGGGATGGGAGCAGTTCTTC. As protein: CASSSGGWEQFF.

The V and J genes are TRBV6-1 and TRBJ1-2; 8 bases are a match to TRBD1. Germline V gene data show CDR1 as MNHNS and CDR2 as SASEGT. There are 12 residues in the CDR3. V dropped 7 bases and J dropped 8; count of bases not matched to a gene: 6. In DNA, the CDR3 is TGTGCCAGCATCGGACAGGGAGGGGGCTACACCTTC. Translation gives CASIGQGGGYTF.

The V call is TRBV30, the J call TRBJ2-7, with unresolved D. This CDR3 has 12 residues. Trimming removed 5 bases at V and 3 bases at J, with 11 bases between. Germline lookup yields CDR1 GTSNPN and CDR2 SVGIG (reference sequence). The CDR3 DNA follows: TGTGCCTGGGGTCAAGATGGCTACGAGCAGTACGTC. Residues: CAWGQDGYEQYV.

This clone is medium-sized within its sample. The CDR3 here is CASSESGEKETQYF. The CDR3 region has the DNA TGCGCCAGCAGTGAGTCTGGGGAGAAAGAGACCCAGTACTTC. The J gene is TRBJ2-5, the V gene TRBV10-1, with D perhaps matching TRBD2 (5 bases). V dropped 0 bases and J dropped 3 bases, with 8 bases sitting between them. The CDR3 has 14 amino acids. Germline V gives CDR1 WNHNN, CDR2 SYGVQD (reference sequence).

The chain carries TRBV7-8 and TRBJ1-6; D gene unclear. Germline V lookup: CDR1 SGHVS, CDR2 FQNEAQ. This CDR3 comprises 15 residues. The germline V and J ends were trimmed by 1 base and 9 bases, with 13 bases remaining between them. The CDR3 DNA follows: TGTGCCAGCAGCTTAGATTCCGAGTACGGTTCACCCCTCCACTTT. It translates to CASSLDSEYGSPLHF.

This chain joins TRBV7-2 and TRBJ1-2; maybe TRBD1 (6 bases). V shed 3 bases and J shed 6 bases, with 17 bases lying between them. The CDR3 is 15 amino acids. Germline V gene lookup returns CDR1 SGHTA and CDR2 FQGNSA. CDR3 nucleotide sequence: TGTGCCAGCAGCTTTTCGTTGCAGGGGCCGGATGGCTACACCTTC. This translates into CASSFSLQGPDGYTF.

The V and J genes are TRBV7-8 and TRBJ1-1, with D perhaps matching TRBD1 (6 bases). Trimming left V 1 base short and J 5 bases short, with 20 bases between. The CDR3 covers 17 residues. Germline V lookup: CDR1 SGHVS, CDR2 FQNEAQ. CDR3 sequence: CASSLGQASFLSTEAFF. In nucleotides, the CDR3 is TGTGCCAGCAGCTTAGGACAGGCGTCGTTCTTGAGTACTGAAGCTTTCTTT. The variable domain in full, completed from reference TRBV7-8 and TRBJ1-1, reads GAGVSQSPRYKVAKRGQDVALRCDPISGHVSLFWYQQALGQGPEFLTYFQNEAQLDKSGLPSDRFFAERPEGSVSTLKIQRTQQEDSAVYLCASSLGQASFLSTEAFFGQGTRLTVV.

CDR3 sequence reads: CAWSFRNEQFF. The CDR3 nucleotides are TGTGCCTGGAGTTTTAGGAATGAGCAGTTCTTC. The rearrangement joins TRBV30 to TRBJ2-1; D is uncertain. V was cut by 2 bases and J by 7 bases, with 6 bases left in between. CDR1 and CDR2 (germline): GTSNPN, SVGIG (reference sequence). The length of the CDR3 is 11 residues. Using reference TRBV30 and TRBJ2-1 for the parts outside the CDR3, the full variable domain is SQTIHQWPATLVQPVGSPLSLECTVEGTSNPNLYWYRQAAGRGLQLLFYSVGIGQISSEVPQNLSASRPQDRQFILSSKKLLLSDSGFYLCAWSFRNEQFFGPGTRLTVL.

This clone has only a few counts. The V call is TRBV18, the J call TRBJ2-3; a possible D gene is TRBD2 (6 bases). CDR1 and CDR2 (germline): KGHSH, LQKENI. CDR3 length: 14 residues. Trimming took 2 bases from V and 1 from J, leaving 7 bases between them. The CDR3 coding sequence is TGTGCCAGCTCACCATCGGGGGGCACAGATACGCAGTATTTT. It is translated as CASSPSGGTDTQYF.

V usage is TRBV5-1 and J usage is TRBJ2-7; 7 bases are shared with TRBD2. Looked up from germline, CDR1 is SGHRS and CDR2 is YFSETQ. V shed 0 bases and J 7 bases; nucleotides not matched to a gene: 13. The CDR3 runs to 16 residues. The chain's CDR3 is CASSLDVASGLQEQYV. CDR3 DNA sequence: TGCGCCAGCAGCTTGGATGTGGCTAGCGGCCTTCAAGAGCAGTACGTC.

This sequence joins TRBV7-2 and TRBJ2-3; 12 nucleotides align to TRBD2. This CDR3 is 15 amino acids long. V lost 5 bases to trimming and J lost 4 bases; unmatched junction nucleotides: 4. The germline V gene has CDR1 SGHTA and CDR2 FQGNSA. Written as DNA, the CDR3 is TGTGCCAGCAGCCGGACTAGCGGGGCCCCAGATACGCAGTATTTT. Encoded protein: CASSRTSGAPDTQYF.

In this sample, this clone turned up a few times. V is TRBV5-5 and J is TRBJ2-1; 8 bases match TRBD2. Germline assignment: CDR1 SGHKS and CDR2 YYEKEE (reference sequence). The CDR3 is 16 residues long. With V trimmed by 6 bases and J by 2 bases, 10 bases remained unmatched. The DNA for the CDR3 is TGTGCCAGCACCCGGGGGGGGGCTGAGCCCTACAATGAGCAGTTCTTC. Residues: CASTRGGAEPYNEQFF.

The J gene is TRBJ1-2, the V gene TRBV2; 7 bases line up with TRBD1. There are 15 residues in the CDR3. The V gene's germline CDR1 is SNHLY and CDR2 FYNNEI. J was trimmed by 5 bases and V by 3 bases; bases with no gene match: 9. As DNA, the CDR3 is TGTGCCAGCAGTGACTTGAGGACAGGCGTGTATGGCTACACCTTC. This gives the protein CASSDLRTGVYGYTF.

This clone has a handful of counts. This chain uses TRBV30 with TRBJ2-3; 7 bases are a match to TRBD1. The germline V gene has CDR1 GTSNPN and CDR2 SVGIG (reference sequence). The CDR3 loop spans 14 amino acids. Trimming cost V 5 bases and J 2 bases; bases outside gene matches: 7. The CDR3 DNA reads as TGTGCCTGGGACCCGACAGGGACCACAGATACGCAGTATTTT. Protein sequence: CAWDPTGTTDTQYF.

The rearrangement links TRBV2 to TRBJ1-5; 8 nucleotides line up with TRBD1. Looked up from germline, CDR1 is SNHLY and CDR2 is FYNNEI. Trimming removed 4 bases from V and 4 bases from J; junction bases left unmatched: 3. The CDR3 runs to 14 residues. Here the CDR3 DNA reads TGTGCCAGCAGTGCGTGGACAGGGAATCAGCCCCAGCATTTT. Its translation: CASSAWTGNQPQHF.

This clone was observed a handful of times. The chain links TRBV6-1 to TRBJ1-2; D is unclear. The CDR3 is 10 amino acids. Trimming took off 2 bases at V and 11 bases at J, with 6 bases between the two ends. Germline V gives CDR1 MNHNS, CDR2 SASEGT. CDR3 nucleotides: TGTGCCAGCAGTGAAATGAGGTACACCTTC. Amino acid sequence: CASSEMRYTF.

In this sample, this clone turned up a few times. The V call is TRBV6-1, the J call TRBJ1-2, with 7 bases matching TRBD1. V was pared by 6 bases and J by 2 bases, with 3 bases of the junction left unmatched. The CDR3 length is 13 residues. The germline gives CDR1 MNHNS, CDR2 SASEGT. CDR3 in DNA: TGTGCCAGCAGGGGGACAGCAAACTATGGCTACACCTTC. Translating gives CASRGTANYGYTF.

The CDR3 sequence: CASSENRVSNQPQHF. The CDR3 DNA follows: TGTGCCAGCAGTGAAAACAGGGTGAGCAATCAGCCCCAGCATTTT. The chain is built from TRBV2 and TRBJ1-5, with D perhaps matching TRBD1 (6 bases). Per germline, CDR1 SNHLY and CDR2 FYNNEI. The CDR3 has 15 amino acids. V was cut by 2 bases and J by 1 base, with 9 bases left in between.